These 6 T cell receptor beta chains share one sample of origin, sequenced in a study of blood T cells in healthy people across ages. Primers used in a second PCR of roughly 7 to 12 cycles were a sample-barcoded 5' primer and a J-beta primer mix. MiXCR, applied by TCRdb to the 5' RACE reads, yields one record per CDR3 protein. The sample consists of around 820,000 distinct CDR3 sequences, 25% of them appearing once. The same sample was also studied in work on T cells of mothers and their children.

The material sequenced was blood. These TCRs come from a boy aged 5-17 years in good health.

V is TRBV5-1 and J is TRBJ1-1, with 8 nucleotides matching TRBD1. CDR1 SGHRS and CDR2 YFSETQ come from the germline V gene. This CDR3 comprises 14 residues. Unmatched junction bases numbered 5, after V lost 3 bases and J lost 4 bases. CDR3 bases: TGCGCCAGCAGCTGGACAGGGTCCGGCACTGAAGCTTTCTTT. This translates into CASSWTGSGTEAFF.

The chain combines TRBV12-3 or TRBV12-4 with TRBJ1-2; no clear D gene. V lost 6 bases to trimming and J lost 10 bases, with 18 bases between them. CDR3 length: 13 amino acids. This CDR3 is CASSRPASMVYTF. CDR3 nucleotides: TGTGCCAGCAGCCGGCCGGCCTCTATGGTCTACACCTTC.

This clonotype came up a few times. This chain links TRBV7-8 with TRBJ1-6; D is undetermined. Deletions cut 5 bases from V and 10 bases from J, with 15 bases between. From germline, CDR1 is SGHVS and CDR2 FQNEAQ. The CDR3 extends over 14 amino acids. Here the CDR3 reads CASSLHGAESPLHF. CDR3 nucleotides: TGTGCCAGCAGCCTACACGGTGCGGAATCACCCCTCCACTTT.

This clonotype has a handful of counts. The chain couples TRBV7-2 to TRBJ2-2; D possibly corresponds to TRBD1 (6 bases). The germline V and J ends were trimmed by 3 bases and 4 bases, with 12 bases remaining between them. Germline CDR1 is SGHTA and CDR2 is FQGNSA. The CDR3 runs to 15 residues. The CDR3 coding sequence is TGTGCCAGCAGCTTTACCGGGACAACCACCGGGGAGCTGTTTTTT. It yields the protein CASSFTGTTTGELFF.

The rearrangement links TRBV5-1 to TRBJ1-5; D not resolved. The CDR3 totals 15 residues. CDR1 and CDR2 (germline): SGHRS, YFSETQ. V lost 0 bases, J lost 3 bases, and 10 bases lay in between. The CDR3 here is CASSLAGDYNQPQHF. CDR3 bases: TGCGCCAGCAGCTTGGCGGGAGATTACAATCAGCCCCAGCATTTT.

The chain employs TRBV2 and TRBJ2-7; TRBD1 agrees at 7 bases. The CDR3 consists of 15 residues. CDR1 SNHLY and CDR2 FYNNEI come from the germline V gene. The V gene end was trimmed by 6 bases and the J gene end by 2 bases; junction bases not matched to a gene: 10. Here the CDR3 reads CASRMTGNVPYEQYF. The CDR3 DNA reads TGTGCCAGCAGAATGACAGGGAACGTTCCCTACGAGCAGTACTTC.